This entry lists 5 T cell receptor beta chains sequenced from one sample in a study of blood T cell repertoires in COVID-19. Sequencing used immunoSEQ multiplex PCR; TCRdb keeps in-frame clones, though not all of them. The table records over 200,000 clones, approximately 90% of them present only once. The sequencing input was peripheral blood. These receptors were taken from a man in his sixties who had recovered from COVID-19.

The V and J genes are TRBV20-1 and TRBJ1-1; D gene uncertain. In germline, CDR1 is DFQATT, CDR2 SNEGSKA (reference sequence). V was shortened by 3 bases and J by 1 base, with 12 bases between the two germline ends. The CDR3 is made up of 14 amino acids. CDR3 sequence (DNA): TGCAGTGCTAGTCTTCCGGAGAAGAACACTGAAGCTTTCTTT. Protein product: CSASLPEKNTEAFF.

V usage is TRBV6-2 or TRBV6-3 and J usage is TRBJ2-3; 11 bases are a match to TRBD2. The CDR3 runs to 17 residues. V lost 5 bases, J lost 0 bases, and 7 bases stayed unmatched. The V gene's germline CDR1 is MNHEY and CDR2 SVGEGT. The CDR3 DNA is TGTGCCAGCAGTCAAACCGGGACTAGCGGTAGCACAGATACGCAGTATTTT. Residues: CASSQTGTSGSTDTQYF.

This clone has just a few counts. The chain employs TRBV5-4 and TRBJ2-5; 14 nucleotides match TRBD2. Trimming at V came to 4 bases and at J to 7 bases, leaving 15 bases not matched to a gene. Germline V lookup: CDR1 SGHNT, CDR2 YYREEE (reference sequence). There are 18 residues in the CDR3. Written as DNA, the CDR3 is TGTGCCAGCAGCATAGGACTAGCGGGGGGCCAGAAGGGTTGGACCCAGTACTTC. Translation: CASSIGLAGGQKGWTQYF.

The chain uses TRBV28 and TRBJ1-5, with 9 bases that match TRBD1. J gave up 1 base and V 10 bases, and 5 bases lay outside the gene matches. Germline CDR1 MDHEN, CDR2 SYDVKM. The CDR3 sequence is 14 residues long. The CDR3: CATQGAWSNQPQHF. CDR3 sequence (DNA): TGTGCCACACAGGGGGCATGGAGCAATCAGCCCCAGCATTTT.

This chain joins TRBV11-2 and TRBJ2-7; 10 nucleotides agree with TRBD2. Trimming took 4 bases from V and 2 from J; bases not matched to a gene: 5. Germline CDR1 and CDR2: SGHAT and FQNNGV. This CDR3 has 15 amino acids. CDR3 in DNA: TGTGCCAGCAGCTATAGCGGGGGGACGGCCTACGAGCAGTACTTC. As protein: CASSYSGGTAYEQYF.